The 3 T cell receptor beta chains below all came from one sample that was sequenced in a study of blood T cell repertoires in COVID-19. Profiled with immunoSEQ multiplex PCR; TCRdb holds only in-frame clones, not every one. The table lists roughly 200,000 clones, around 89% of them singletons, with 0.62% in the top ten. Sequenced input: peripheral blood. The receptor source for this set is a man aged 50 or older with acute or convalescent COVID-19.

The rearrangement links TRBV23-1 to TRBJ1-2, with TRBD1 identical over 8 bases. TRBV23-1 carries the ORF label, with uncertain function. The CDR3 is 19 residues long. V lost 0 bases to trimming and J lost 3 bases; unmatched junction nucleotides: 15. CDR3 in amino acids: CASSQSGTGKDQFYYGYTF. The CDR3 nucleotides are TGCGCCAGCAGTCAATCCGGGACAGGTAAGGACCAATTTTACTATGGCTACACCTTC.

The chain uses TRBV19 and TRBJ1-6; maybe TRBD1 (5 bases). CDR3 length: 13 residues. Trimming cost V 5 bases and J 10 bases, with 12 bases left between them. The germline V gene encodes CDR1 LNHDA and CDR2 SQIVND (reference sequence). The CDR3 spells CASSSGRSSPLHF. The CDR3 bases are TGTGCCAGTAGTTCAGGGCGAAGCTCACCCCTCCACTTT.

The chain links TRBV28 to TRBJ1-2; no definite D call. The CDR3 has 13 amino acids. The germline gives CDR1 MDHEN, CDR2 SYDVKM. Trimming pared 6 bases from V and 3 bases from J, leaving 11 bases between. The CDR3 here is CASSLREDYGYTF. CDR3 nucleotide sequence: TGTGCCAGCAGCTTAAGGGAGGACTATGGCTACACCTTC.